The 27 T cell receptor beta chains in this list originate from one sample, sequenced in a study of blood T cell repertoires in COVID-19. The data were produced by immunoSEQ multiplex PCR, yet TCRdb's version contains in-frame clones alone and is incomplete. The sample yields 110,000 to 150,000 clones, around 80% seen once. The sample taken for sequencing was peripheral blood. The origin of the receptors is a man aged 60 to 69 with active or convalescent COVID-19.

The chain carries TRBV10-1 and TRBJ2-1, with TRBD2 matching 12 bases. Losses at the gene ends were 5 bases for V and 6 bases for J; bases not matched to a gene: 5. Germline V CDR1 and CDR2: WNHNN, SYGVQD (reference sequence). This CDR3 spans 15 amino acids. In DNA, the CDR3 is TGCGCCAGCAGTATCAGGGGACTAGCGGGCAATGAGCAGTTCTTC. Translation gives CASSIRGLAGNEQFF.

The chain links TRBV3-1 (or the pseudogene TRBV3-2) to TRBJ2-2, with D maybe TRBD1 (6 bases). The germline V gene encodes CDR1 LGHDT and CDR2 YNNKEL (reference sequence). With 1 base removed from V and 2 bases from J, the gap between germline ends came to 8 bases. This CDR3 is 15 amino acids long. The CDR3 coding sequence is TGTGCCAGCAGCCAAGGGACAGCTAACACCGGGGAGCTGTTTTTT. This sequence encodes CASSQGTANTGELFF.

V gene TRBV7-9 combines with J gene TRBJ1-3, with unresolved D. The CDR3 runs 15 residues. V lost 0 bases to trimming and J lost 0 bases, with 6 bases between them. CDR1 is SEHNR and CDR2 is FQNEAQ in the germline V gene (reference sequence). The CDR3 loop is CASSLAGSSGNTIYF. Here the CDR3 DNA reads TGTGCCAGCAGCTTAGCCGGGTCCTCTGGAAACACCATATATTTT.

J is TRBJ2-3 and V is TRBV5-1, with D perhaps TRBD2 (6 bases). V lost 0 bases, J lost 1 base, and 6 bases lay in between. There are 14 residues in the CDR3. CDR1 is SGHRS and CDR2 is YFSETQ in the germline V gene. This CDR3 is CASSLAGGTDTQYF. CDR3 nucleotide sequence: TGCGCCAGCAGCTTGGCGGGAGGCACAGATACGCAGTATTTT.

The V gene is TRBV5-5, the J gene TRBJ1-4; D might be TRBD1 (5 bases). Per germline, CDR1 SGHKS and CDR2 YYEKEE (reference sequence). Deletions cut 0 bases from V and 6 bases from J, with 12 bases between. The CDR3 spans 15 residues. The CDR3 nucleotides read TGTGCCAGCAGCTTGGACGGCAGGGTGGATGAAAAACTGTTTTTT. It translates to CASSLDGRVDEKLFF.

This chain links TRBV15 with TRBJ1-1; 8 positions agree with TRBD1. The CDR3 contains 15 residues. Per the germline V gene, CDR1 is LNHNV and CDR2 is YYDKDF (reference sequence). V shed 4 bases and J 5 bases; nucleotides not matched to a gene: 9. As DNA, the CDR3 is TGTGCCACCAGCACGAGAGACAGGGGATTTACTGAAGCTTTCTTT. It translates to CATSTRDRGFTEAFF.

The chain carries TRBV7-9 and TRBJ2-1; D gene ambiguous. CDR3 length: 13 residues. Germline V gene data show CDR1 as SEHNR and CDR2 as FQNEAQ (reference sequence). Trimming left V 2 bases short and J 6 bases short, with 8 bases between. The CDR3 loop is CASSLSAINEQFF. The CDR3 DNA follows: TGTGCCAGCAGCTTAAGCGCAATCAATGAGCAGTTCTTC.

The chain combines TRBV11-2 with TRBJ1-3; D remains unclear. This CDR3 is built from 13 residues. The V and J ends lost 1 base and 8 bases respectively, with 9 bases between them. The germline gives CDR1 SGHAT, CDR2 FQNNGV. CDR3 DNA sequence: TGTGCCAGCAGCTTAGCGGGTCCAGACACCATATATTTT. Translation gives CASSLAGPDTIYF.

The chain carries TRBV5-8 and TRBJ1-2; D gene ambiguous. The germline V gene encodes CDR1 SGHTS and CDR2 YDEGEE. With 4 bases removed from V and 2 bases from J, the gap between germline ends came to 9 bases. The CDR3 has 13 residues. The CDR3 here is CASSIIPNYGYTF. The DNA of the CDR3 is TGTGCCAGCAGCATAATCCCGAACTATGGCTACACCTTC.

V gene TRBV30 combines with J gene TRBJ1-6, with 7 bases fitting TRBD1. CDR1 and CDR2 (germline): GTSNPN, SVGIG (reference sequence). J gave up 6 bases and V 5 bases, and 7 bases lay outside the gene matches. The CDR3 is 14 amino acids. The CDR3 sequence is CAWDYRGGNSPLHF. DNA for the CDR3: TGTGCCTGGGACTACAGGGGAGGTAATTCACCCCTCCACTTT.

This chain uses TRBV18 with TRBJ1-4, with D unresolved. The CDR3 totals 17 residues. In germline, CDR1 is KGHSH, CDR2 LQKENI. The V gene lost 2 bases and the J gene lost 4 bases, with 17 bases spanning the gap. CDR3 in DNA: TGTGCCAGCTCACCAAGCCTCTTCAACGGGATTAATGAAAAACTGTTTTTT. Translated: CASSPSLFNGINEKLFF. Filled out from reference TRBV18 and TRBJ1-4, the complete variable domain reads NAGVMQNPRHLVRRRGQEARLRCSPMKGHSHVYWYRQLPEEGLKFMVYLQKENIIDESGMPKERFSAEFPKEGPSILRIQQVVRGDSAAYFCASSPSLFNGINEKLFFGSGTQLSVL.

This clone was detected a few times. This chain uses TRBV6-4 with TRBJ1-2; the match to TRBD1 covers 7 bases. Germline V gene data show CDR1 as MRHNA and CDR2 as SNTAGT. CDR3 length equals 14 residues. V shed 4 bases and J 2 bases; nucleotides not matched to a gene: 4. In DNA, the CDR3 is TGTGCCAGCAGTGTCACACAGGGGAACTATGGCTACACCTTC. Protein sequence: CASSVTQGNYGYTF.

The count of this clone is one. The chain has TRBV27 and TRBJ1-2, with D unresolved. V lost 3 bases and J 8 bases, leaving 16 bases between the germline ends. Germline values: CDR1 MNHEY, CDR2 SMNVEV (reference sequence). CDR3 length: 14 residues. The CDR3 DNA reads TGTGCCAGCAGTTTCGCGTGGACGGGAGAGGGCTACACCTTC. Residues: CASSFAWTGEGYTF.

This chain links TRBV12-5 with TRBJ1-5; 11 positions agree with TRBD1. Germline values: CDR1 LGHNT, CDR2 FRNRAP. This CDR3 is 15 amino acids long. J gave up 5 bases and V 4 bases, and 4 bases lay outside the gene matches. The CDR3 spells CASGSWTGGDQPQHF. The CDR3, as DNA: TGTGCTAGTGGTTCCTGGACAGGGGGCGATCAGCCCCAGCATTTT.

The J gene is TRBJ1-4, the V gene TRBV6-5; D may be TRBD1 (5 bases). In germline, CDR1 is MNHEY, CDR2 SVGAGI. V was cut by 7 bases and J by 8 bases, with 14 bases left in between. The CDR3 extends over 13 amino acids. This chain's CDR3 is CASTGGVYEKLFF. The CDR3 DNA follows: TGTGCCAGCACGGGGGGGGTCTACGAAAAACTGTTTTTT.

This chain joins TRBV5-1 and TRBJ2-6, with TRBD2 as a possible D gene (6 bases). CDR1 is SGHRS, CDR2 YFSETQ, per germline. V dropped 0 bases and J dropped 0 bases, with 10 bases sitting between them. This CDR3 is 17 amino acids long. This chain's CDR3 is CASSLVEGVSGANVLTF. Here the CDR3 DNA reads TGCGCCAGCAGCTTGGTGGAGGGCGTCTCTGGGGCCAACGTCCTGACTTTC.

This clone was picked up one time. The chain combines TRBV6-6 with TRBJ1-2, with D possibly matching TRBD1 (6 bases). The germline V and J ends were trimmed by 4 bases and 5 bases, with 11 bases remaining between them. The CDR3 spans 13 residues. In germline, CDR1 is MNHNY, CDR2 SVGAGI (reference sequence). In nucleotides, the CDR3 is TGTGCCAGCAGTTCAACAGGGCGTTATGGCTACACCTTC. It translates to CASSSTGRYGYTF.

This clone was observed a handful of times. J is TRBJ2-7 and V is TRBV7-8; TRBD1 aligns across 9 bases. The CDR3 covers 14 residues. Trimming took 2 bases from V and 5 from J; bases not matched to a gene: 4. The V gene's germline CDR1 is SGHVS and CDR2 FQNEAQ. The CDR3: CASSLKQGANEQYV. The DNA of the CDR3 is TGTGCCAGCAGCTTAAAACAGGGGGCGAACGAGCAGTACGTC.

The genes are TRBV21-1 and TRBJ1-1; the D call of TRBD1 is as the table states it, not checked on the DNA. TRBV21-1 is given as a pseudogene. The length of the CDR3 is 16 residues. The chain's CDR3 is CASSKAPTGLLAEAFF. CDR3 sequence (DNA): TGTGCCAGCAGCAAAGCCCCGACAGGGCTTCTGGCTGAAGCTTTCTTT.

This clone was observed a single time. This chain connects TRBV7-9 to TRBJ2-3, with TRBD1 matching 11 bases. This CDR3 is built from 15 residues. Germline CDR1 and CDR2: SEHNR and FQNEAQ (reference sequence). With 5 bases clipped from V and 4 bases from J, the junction kept 5 bases outside the gene matches. The DNA for the CDR3 is TGTGCCAGCAGCCGGACAGGGGGCATGGCAGATACGCAGTATTTT. Protein: CASSRTGGMADTQYF.

The chain joins TRBV6-5 to TRBJ1-1; TRBD1 aligns across 8 bases. This CDR3 spans 14 amino acids. Germline lookup yields CDR1 MNHEY and CDR2 SVGAGI. The trim removed 5 bases at V and 4 bases at J, leaving 6 bases unmatched. CDR3 protein: CASSRRTGRTEAFF. For the CDR3, the DNA is TGTGCCAGCAGTCGTCGGACAGGGCGCACTGAAGCTTTCTTT.

This chain joins TRBV6-5 and TRBJ2-7, with 8 bases matching TRBD1. This CDR3 has 15 residues. With 1 base clipped from V and 7 bases from J, the junction kept 9 bases outside the gene matches. CDR1 and CDR2 (germline): MNHEY, SVGAGI. The CDR3 spells CASSYLAQGVGEQYF. In DNA, the CDR3 is TGTGCCAGCAGTTACTTGGCACAGGGGGTGGGTGAGCAGTACTTC.

The rearrangement joins TRBV7-2 to TRBJ1-6; D gene uncertain. Per the germline V gene, CDR1 is SGHTA and CDR2 is FQGNSA. This CDR3 region has 12 residues. V was cut by 5 bases and J by 7 bases, with 6 bases left in between. The DNA of the CDR3 is TGTGCCAGCAGCCCTCTAAATTCACCCCTCCACTTT. Protein product: CASSPLNSPLHF.

The chain links TRBV5-4 to TRBJ2-6; 10 bases align to TRBD1. The trim removed 3 bases at V and 0 bases at J, leaving 6 bases unmatched. The germline V gene has CDR1 SGHNT and CDR2 YYREEE (reference sequence). CDR3 length: 18 residues. The CDR3 region is CASSSSRDRGSGANVLTF. The CDR3 bases are TGTGCCAGCAGCTCCTCCAGGGACAGGGGCTCTGGGGCCAACGTCCTGACTTTC. The full variable domain, in which reference TRBV5-4 and TRBJ2-6 provide the parts outside the CDR3, is ETGVTQSPTHLIKTRGQQVTLRCSSQSGHNTVSWYQQALGQGPQFIFQYYREEENGRGNFPPRFSGLQFPNYSSELNVNALELDDSALYLCASSSSRDRGSGANVLTFGAGSRLTVL.

The V call is TRBV10-3, the J call TRBJ2-3; possible D gene TRBD1, 6 bases. Trimming took 4 bases from V and 4 from J, leaving 18 bases between them. The germline gives CDR1 ENHRY, CDR2 SYGVKD. This CDR3 contains 16 residues. CDR3 in DNA: TGTGCCATCAGTGCCACAGGGATGTATCCAGCAGATACGCAGTATTTT. Protein product: CAISATGMYPADTQYF.

The CDR3: CASSLGYDRGRETQYF. The CDR3 coding sequence is TGTGCCAGCAGCTTGGGTTATGACAGGGGGAGGGAGACCCAGTACTTC. V is TRBV5-5 and J is TRBJ2-5; 9 bases are a match to TRBD1. The germline V gene has CDR1 SGHKS and CDR2 YYEKEE (reference sequence). The V and J ends lost 0 bases and 5 bases, in that order; junction bases with no gene match: 8. The CDR3 contains 16 residues.

J is TRBJ1-1 and V is TRBV5-1; D may be TRBD1 (5 bases). Trimming took 2 bases from V and 5 from J, leaving 16 bases between them. The germline V gene has CDR1 SGHRS and CDR2 YFSETQ. This CDR3 region has 15 residues. CDR3 amino acids: CASSLQDVTVTEAFF. In DNA form, the CDR3 reads TGCGCCAGCAGCTTACAGGACGTTACGGTAACTGAAGCTTTCTTT. Looking up the rest from reference TRBV5-1 and TRBJ1-1 gives the full variable domain: KAGVTQTPRYLIKTRGQQVTLSCSPISGHRSVSWYQQTPGQGLQFLFEYFSETQRNKGNFPGRFSGRQFSNSRSEMNVSTLELGDSALYLCASSLQDVTVTEAFFGQGTRLTVV.